This is a list of T cell receptor beta chains from one sample in a study of CD8 T cells in ankylosing spondylitis. TCRdb recomputed calls from the 5' RACE reads with MiXCR, one row per CDR3 protein. The profile shows under 950,000 distinct CDR3 sequences, over 15% of them singletons. Input material: blood, either unsorted or a sorted T cell fraction (not recorded which). These receptors were obtained from a male donor with ankylosing spondylitis. Both conserved end residues are part of each CDR3. Each record gives: clone size, J gene, V gene, CDR3 length, CDR3 protein. The size field is filled for only some rows; it gives once, few, many or a size class.

-	TRBJ2-3	TRBV5-1	16	CASSLAPGTGADTQYF
-	TRBJ1-2	TRBV9	14	CASSAGQLPYGYTF
-	TRBJ1-1	TRBV12-3/TRBV12-4	14	CASRPRVMNTEAFF
few	TRBJ2-3	TRBV20-1	13	CRGTSGRADTQYF
-	TRBJ2-1	TRBV5-1	18	CASSLVTLRLAGNNEQFF
-	TRBJ2-3	TRBV5-1	18	CASSLVRTGPGYTDTQYF
few	TRBJ2-3	TRBV5-1	16	CASSQTSGRSTDTQYF
-	TRBJ2-2	TRBV5-1	16	CASRPLSGGQPGELFF
few	TRBJ2-5	TRBV6-5	17	CASSSPRTATRLETQYF
few	TRBJ2-1	TRBV5-1	17	CASSLPPAGTGRHEQFF
-	TRBJ2-1	TRBV20-1	15	CSARDWRLAGPEQFF
-	TRBJ1-5	TRBV12-3/TRBV12-4	15	CASSRDGNSNQPQHF
few	TRBJ1-2	TRBV6-5	15	CASSYGWGANYGYTF
many	TRBJ2-1	TRBV7-3	14	CASSLGGGSNEQFF
few	TRBJ1-2	TRBV4-1	14	CASSYSTENYGYTF
many	TRBJ2-3	TRBV5-1	15	CASSFFGRGEDTQYF
-	TRBJ2-7	TRBV11-2	13	CASSSLQGAEQYF
-	TRBJ2-7	TRBV4-2	15	CASSQAIGTSDEQYF
-	TRBJ2-2	TRBV5-5	14	CASSFEVYTGELFF
-	TRBJ1-1	TRBV5-1	16	CASSPLADRGNTEAFF
few	TRBJ2-7	TRBV10-3	13	CAISSTGGLEQYF
few	TRBJ2-2	TRBV27	15	CASSPLTGEAGELFF
-	TRBJ1-1	TRBV11-2	20	CASSDFKLPLIRVLNTEAFF
few	TRBJ1-4	TRBV19	11	CASSEPGGLFF
-	TRBJ1-1	TRBV6-1	15	CASRRQGAWTTEAFF
-	TRBJ2-1	TRBV20-1	16	CSVSGTTGTSGRVPFF
few	TRBJ2-5	TRBV4-1	16	CASSQGAGPQQETQYF
few	TRBJ1-6	TRBV5-6	14	CASSLGTSDSPLHF
many	TRBJ2-7	TRBV4-3	15	CASSQELADSYEQYF
-	TRBJ1-1	TRBV20-1	14	CSAPPRGVGTEAFF
-	TRBJ2-7	TRBV7-2	14	CASSSIAGPYEQYF
-	TRBJ2-6	TRBV5-1	17	CASATRGQGYGANVLTF
-	TRBJ2-1	TRBV9	16	CASSVVSDPSHNEQFF
-	TRBJ2-5	TRBV5-6	15	CASSFSSGGEETQYF
-	TRBJ1-2	TRBV10-3	16	CAINGDRDELIQGYTF